This T cell receptor (beta chain) was retrieved from a study of post-analysis software for immune sequencing data. Study-level background: Recorded subtypes: relapsing-remitting, secondary progressive, progressive-relapsing; some patients unannotated. Study observations and caveats: A few TRBV segments were significantly more frequent in patients than in controls. TRBV5-6, TRBV5-1 and TRBV20-1 were among these segments.

The library was made from cDNA and included unique molecular identifiers. TCRdb used MiXCR to reprocess the PCR reads, holding one entry per CDR3 protein. The sample includes around 200,000 distinct CDR3 sequences, roughly 30% seen only once; the top ten take roughly 3.4%. This clonotype was detected ten times or more. No antigen is known for it. CDR3 length: 15 amino acids. CDR1 MNHNY and CDR2 SVGAGI come from the germline V gene (reference sequence). The V gene end was trimmed by 7 bases and the J gene end by 5 bases; junction bases not matched to a gene: 10. The clonotype comes from a girl aged 2 to 17 with multiple sclerosis. The V gene is TRBV6-6, the J gene TRBJ1-2, with 10 bases lining up with TRBD1. Sequencing was carried out using blood. The CDR3 DNA is TGTGCCAGCATTAAGTTATCGGGACAGGGGTATGGCTACACCTTC. This sequence encodes CASIKLSGQGYGYTF.